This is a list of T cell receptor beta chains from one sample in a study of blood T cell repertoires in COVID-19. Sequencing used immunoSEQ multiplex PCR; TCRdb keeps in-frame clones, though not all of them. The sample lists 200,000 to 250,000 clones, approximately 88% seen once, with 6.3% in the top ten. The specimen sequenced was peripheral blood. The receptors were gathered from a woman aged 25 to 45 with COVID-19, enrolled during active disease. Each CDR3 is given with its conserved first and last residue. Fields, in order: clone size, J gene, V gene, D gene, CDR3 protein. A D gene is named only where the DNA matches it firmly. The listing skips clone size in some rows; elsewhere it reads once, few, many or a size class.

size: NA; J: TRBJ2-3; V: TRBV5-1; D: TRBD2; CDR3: CASSPEEAGSDTQYF
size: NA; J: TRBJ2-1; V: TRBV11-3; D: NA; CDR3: CASSLDLSSSYNEQFF
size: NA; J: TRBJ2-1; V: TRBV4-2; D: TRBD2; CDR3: CASRGGGAPYNEQFF
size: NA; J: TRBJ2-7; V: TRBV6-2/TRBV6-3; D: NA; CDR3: CASSHGGGEQYF
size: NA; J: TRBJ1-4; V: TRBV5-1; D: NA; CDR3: CASSAQKGTTNEKLFF
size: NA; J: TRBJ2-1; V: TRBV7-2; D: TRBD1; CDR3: CASSPRQGPHNEQFF
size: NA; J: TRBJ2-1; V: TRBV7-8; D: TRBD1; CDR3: CASSLRGHGQAYNEQFF
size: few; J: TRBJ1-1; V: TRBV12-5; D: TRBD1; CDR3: CASGLRVGQGHTEAFF
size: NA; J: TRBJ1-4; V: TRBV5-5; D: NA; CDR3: CASSTAGPMNEKLFF
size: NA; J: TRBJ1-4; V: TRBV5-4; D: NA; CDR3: CASSFTSAGNEKLFF
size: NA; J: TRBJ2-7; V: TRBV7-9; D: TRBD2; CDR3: CASSSGLAGAHEQYF
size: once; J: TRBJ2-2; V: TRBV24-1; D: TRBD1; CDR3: CATSDHDRGNTGELFF
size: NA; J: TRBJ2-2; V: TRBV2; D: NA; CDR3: CASFRDRNTGELFF
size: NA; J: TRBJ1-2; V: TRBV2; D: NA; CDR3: CASSEVQGVGYTF
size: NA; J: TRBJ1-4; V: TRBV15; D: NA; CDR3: CATSREGGIGEKLFF
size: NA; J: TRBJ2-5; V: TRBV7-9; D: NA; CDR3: CASTTTWGDQETQYF
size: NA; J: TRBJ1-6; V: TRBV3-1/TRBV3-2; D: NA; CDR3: CASSQERDWEYNSPLHF
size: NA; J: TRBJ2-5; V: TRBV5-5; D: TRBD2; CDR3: CASSPGLAVGETQYF
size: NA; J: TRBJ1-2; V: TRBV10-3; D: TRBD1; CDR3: CAISEGGGNGYTF
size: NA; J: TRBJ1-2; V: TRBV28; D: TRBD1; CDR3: CGVTGVAYGYTF
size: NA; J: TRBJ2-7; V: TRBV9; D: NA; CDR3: CASSLGGVPYEQYF
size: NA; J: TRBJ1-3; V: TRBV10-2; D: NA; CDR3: CASISGISGNTIYF
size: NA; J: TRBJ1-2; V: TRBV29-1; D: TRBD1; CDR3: CSVAGTGRPYGYTF
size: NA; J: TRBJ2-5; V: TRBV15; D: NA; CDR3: CATSSDEWRGTQYF
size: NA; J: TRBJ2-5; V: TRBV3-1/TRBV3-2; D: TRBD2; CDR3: CASSQASGGQETQYF
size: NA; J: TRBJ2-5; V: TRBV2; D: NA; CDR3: CASRAQETQYF
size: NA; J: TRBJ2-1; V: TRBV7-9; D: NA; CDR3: CASSLEGAFYNEQFF
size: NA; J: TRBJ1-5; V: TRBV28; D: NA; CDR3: CASMQGYGLGNQPQHF
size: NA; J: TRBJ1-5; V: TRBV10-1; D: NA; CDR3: CASSARGNRGNQPQHF
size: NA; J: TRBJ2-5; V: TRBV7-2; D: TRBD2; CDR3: CASSFTSGGAGETQYF
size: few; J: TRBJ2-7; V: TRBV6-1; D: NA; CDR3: CASSEGGRVRSYEQYF
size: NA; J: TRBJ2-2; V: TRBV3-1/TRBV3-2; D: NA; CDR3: CASSQDKGQGDGELFF
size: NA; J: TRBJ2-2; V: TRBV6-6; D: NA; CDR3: CASSYGSTGELFF
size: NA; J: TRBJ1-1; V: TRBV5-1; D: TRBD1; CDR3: CASSLRGTEAFF
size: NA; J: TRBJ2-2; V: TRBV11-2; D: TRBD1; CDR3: CASSGRTGYTGELFF
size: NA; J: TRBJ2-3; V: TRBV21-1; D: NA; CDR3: CAAMDGVDTQYF
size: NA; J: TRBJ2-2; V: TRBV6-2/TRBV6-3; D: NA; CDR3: CASSYLGEQGSVGELFF
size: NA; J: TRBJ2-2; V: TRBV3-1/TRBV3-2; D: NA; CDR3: CASSQAGAGELFF
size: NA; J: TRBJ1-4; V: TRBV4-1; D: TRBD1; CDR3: CASSPQGQGQGNEKLFF
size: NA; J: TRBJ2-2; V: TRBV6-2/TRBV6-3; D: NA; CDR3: CASSYRRGGELFF
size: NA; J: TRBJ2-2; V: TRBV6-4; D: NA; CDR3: CASSDSKQAPRELFF